The source of this T cell receptor (beta chain) is a study of T-cell memory formation after mild COVID-19. TCRdb reprocessed the 5' RACE reads via MiXCR and lists one record per CDR3 protein. Of 300,000 or so distinct CDR3 sequences listed, around 15% are singletons. A word on this clonotype: Its matching antigen is unknown.

Study outcomes and limitations: Prior to infection, memory already included some responding clones, suggesting cross-reactive memory joined.

This CDR3 has 14 amino acids. Deletions cut 3 bases from V and 4 bases from J, with 12 bases between. From germline, CDR1 is MNHEY and CDR2 SVGAGI. The chain joins TRBV6-5 to TRBJ1-1, with D maybe TRBD1 (6 bases). The sequenced material came from PBMCs or a T cell subset sorted from them (not recorded which). The sequence came from a man between 18 and 29 years old who had mild COVID-19 (a few samples of this study predate the infection). Cell type and time point are not known. CDR3 region: CASSYQGMSTEAFF. CDR3 in DNA: TGTGCCAGCAGTTATCAGGGGATGAGCACTGAAGCTTTCTTT.